Sequencing of this TCR beta chain was carried out in a study of shared T cell receptors in the human thymus. This table comes from immunoSEQ multiplex PCR, and its TCRdb copy is limited to in-frame clones, with some not included. In the table there are hundreds of thousands of clones, approximately 89% of which are singletons. Germline V gives CDR1 SGHVS, CDR2 FNYEAQ. The CDR3 covers 19 residues. Deletions cut 1 base from V and 0 bases from J, with 21 bases between. This sample was also put to use in a study of human thymus T cells.

Source material: thymocytes. The TCR sequence derives from a boy younger than two with a congenital heart defect. This rearrangement joins TRBV7-6 to TRBJ1-1, with D maybe TRBD1 (5 bases). The CDR3 reads CASSLVVVEGRIMNTEAFF. The CDR3 DNA sequence: TGTGCCAGCAGCTTAGTAGTTGTGGAGGGGAGGATCATGAACACTGAAGCTTTCTTT.